The sequence of this TCR beta chain was determined in a study of shared clonotypes between healthy human individuals. General study results and limits: Naive CD4 clonotypes were shared across a few donors at roughly 5.5%. Only blood was sampled, and tissue TCR repertoires likely differ from blood ones.

Trimming removed 3 bases from V and 3 bases from J, with 11 bases in between. This CDR3 has 15 residues. The V gene's germline CDR1 is KGHSH and CDR2 LQKENI. Clones were sequenced by immunoSEQ multiplex PCR, and TCRdb holds only the in-frame ones, with some missing. The data contain about 2.4 million clones, 80% to 95% of them singletons. Adults of Caucasian background living in Nashville, Tennessee made up all donors. For this clone: Its matching antigen is unknown.

The receptor comes from a man between 18 and 35 years old in good health. Some clones in this sample may be carry-over from other donors' samples. Sequencing was done on a sample of naive CD4+ T cells from PBMCs. Described subset: CD45RA+ positively selected. This chain uses TRBV18 with TRBJ1-4; maybe TRBD1 (5 bases). CDR3 amino acids: CASSPTWGPNEKLFF. CDR3 nucleotide sequence: TGTGCCAGCTCACCTACTTGGGGCCCTAATGAAAAACTGTTTTTT.